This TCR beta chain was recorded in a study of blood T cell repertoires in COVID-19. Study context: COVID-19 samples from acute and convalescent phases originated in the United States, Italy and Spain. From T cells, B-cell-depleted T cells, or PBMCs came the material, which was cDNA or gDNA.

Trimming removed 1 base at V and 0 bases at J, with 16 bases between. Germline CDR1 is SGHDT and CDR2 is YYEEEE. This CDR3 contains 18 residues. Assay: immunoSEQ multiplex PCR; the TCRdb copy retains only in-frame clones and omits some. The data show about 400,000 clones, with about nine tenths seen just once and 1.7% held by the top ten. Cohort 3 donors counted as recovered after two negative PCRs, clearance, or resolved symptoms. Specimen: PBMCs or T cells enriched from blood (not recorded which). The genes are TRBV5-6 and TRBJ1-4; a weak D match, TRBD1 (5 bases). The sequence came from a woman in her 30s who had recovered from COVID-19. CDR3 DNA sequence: TGTGCCAGCAGCTTGTGGGGGGGACTGACAGCAACTAATGAAAAACTGTTTTTT. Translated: CASSLWGGLTATNEKLFF.